Presented here are 28 T cell receptor beta chains from one specimen sequenced in a study of OX40 agonist ivuxolimab in advanced cancers. Preparation of the library involved the immunoSEQ multiplex PCR assay. Entries here come from immuneACCESS through TCRdb and include only in-frame sequences with V and J called. Some clones fail to appear in such tables; in the studies checked, an unresolved V gene covers under half of the shortfall, and the cause of the remainder is unknown. The sample contains fewer than 55,000 clones, about 86% of them found a single time. Approximately 1.6% of the sample is taken by the ten largest. Sequencing was performed on CD4+ or CD8+ T cells sorted from blood, taken in a trial of the OX40 agonist ivuxolimab. These receptors all stem from an adult with an advanced solid tumor such as melanoma, head and neck, liver or kidney cancer.

This chain's CDR3 is CASSLEVGELFF. The CDR3 coding sequence is TGTGCCAGCAGCTTGGAGGTCGGGGAGCTGTTTTTT. The rearrangement joins TRBV5-5 to TRBJ2-2; unclear D gene. The CDR3 runs 12 residues. Per germline, CDR1 SGHKS and CDR2 YYEKEE (reference sequence). V was trimmed by 0 bases and J by 7 bases, leaving 4 bases between them. The variable domain in full, with the rest retrieved from reference TRBV5-5 and TRBJ2-2, is DAGVTQSPTHLIKTRGQQVTLRCSPISGHKSVSWYQQVLGQGPQFIFQYYEKEERGRGNFPDRFSARQFPNYSSELNVNALLLGDSALYLCASSLEVGELFFGEGSRLTVL.

V usage is TRBV19 and J usage is TRBJ2-1; D possibly corresponds to TRBD2 (5 bases). The CDR3 consists of 13 residues. V was shortened by 5 bases and J by 5 bases, with 10 bases between the two germline ends. Germline loops: CDR1 LNHDA, CDR2 SQIVND (reference sequence). The CDR3, as DNA: TGTGCCAGTAGTGTCGGACTGAACAATGAGCAGTTCTTC. Translating it yields CASSVGLNNEQFF.

The chain joins TRBV9 to TRBJ2-2, with a tentative D call TRBD2 (6 bases). Germline CDR1 SGDLS, CDR2 YYNGEE. Deletions cut 4 bases from V and 6 bases from J, with 19 bases between. CDR3 length: 16 residues. The CDR3 DNA is TGTGCCAGCAGCTCCGGGACTGGCCCCATAGCCGGGGAGCTGTTTTTT. Encoded protein: CASSSGTGPIAGELFF.

This chain uses TRBV7-9 with TRBJ2-7; unclear D gene. There are 14 residues in the CDR3. Trimming removed 0 bases from V and 3 bases from J, with 9 bases in between. Per the germline V gene, CDR1 is SEHNR and CDR2 is FQNEAQ (reference sequence). CDR3 sequence: CASSLAGMGYEQYF. As DNA, the CDR3 is TGTGCCAGCAGCTTAGCGGGGATGGGCTACGAGCAGTACTTC.

The chain uses TRBV4-2 and TRBJ2-1; 10 bases match TRBD2. This CDR3 contains 18 residues. The V gene end was trimmed by 2 bases and the J gene end by 5 bases; junction bases not matched to a gene: 12. CDR1 is LGHNA and CDR2 is YNFKEQ in the germline V gene. CDR3 in amino acids: CASSQHHFSSGGDNEQFF. CDR3 DNA: TGTGCCAGCAGCCAACACCACTTTTCAAGCGGGGGGGACAATGAGCAGTTCTTC.

The chain recombines TRBV21-1 with TRBJ1-5; the table's D call, TRBD1, was not checked against the DNA. TRBV21-1 is a pseudogene. The CDR3 extends over 20 amino acids. The CDR3, as DNA: TGTGCCAGCAGCCGATACCGGGACAGGAGGGATTCATATAGCAATCAGCCCCAGCATTTT. Translating gives CASSRYRDRRDSYSNQPQHF.

The V call is TRBV28, the J call TRBJ2-5; tentatively, D is TRBD1 (5 bases). V was shortened by 6 bases and J by 4 bases, with 21 bases between the two germline ends. Germline V CDR1 and CDR2: MDHEN, SYDVKM. The CDR3 loop spans 16 amino acids. The CDR3 protein is CASSSPLIGVGETQYF. The CDR3 nucleotides are TGTGCCAGCAGCTCTCCGCTCATAGGGGTGGGAGAGACCCAGTACTTC.

The gene calls are TRBV7-9 and TRBJ2-4; unclear D gene. Germline V gives CDR1 SEHNR, CDR2 FQNEAQ (reference sequence). V lost 1 base and J lost 6, with 7 bases in between. This CDR3 comprises 13 residues. CDR3 DNA sequence: TGTGCCAGCAGCTTAGATCGGGTAAACATTCAGTACTTC. It yields the protein CASSLDRVNIQYF.

The chain carries TRBV6-5 and TRBJ2-7; D possibly uses TRBD1 or TRBD2 (6 bases each). V dropped 4 bases and J dropped 5 bases, with 21 bases sitting between them. CDR1 is MNHEY and CDR2 is SVGAGI in the germline V gene. This CDR3 comprises 16 residues. In DNA form, the CDR3 reads TGTGCCAGCAGTTCACACACAGGGAGGAGAGGGAACGAGCAGTACTTC. This codes for CASSSHTGRRGNEQYF.

The chain is built from TRBV2 and TRBJ1-1; D is unclear. V lost 4 bases and J 8 bases, leaving 23 bases between the germline ends. Germline values: CDR1 SNHLY, CDR2 FYNNEI. The CDR3 spans 16 residues. CDR3 DNA: TGTGCCAGCAGTGTCCCTGAGGTATGGAGAAGCCAGGAAGCTTTCTTT. Protein sequence: CASSVPEVWRSQEAFF. The whole variable domain, remainder taken from reference TRBV2 and TRBJ1-1, is EPEVTQTPSHQVTQMGQEVILRCVPISNHLYFYWYRQILGQKVEFLVSFYNNEISEKSEIFDDQFSVERPDGSNFTLKIRSTKLEDSAMYFCASSVPEVWRSQEAFFGQGTRLTVV.

The chain joins TRBV11-3 to TRBJ2-1; maybe TRBD2 (5 bases). Trimming removed 1 base at V and 10 bases at J, with 14 bases between. The CDR3 length is 14 residues. Per germline, CDR1 SGHNT and CDR2 YENEEA. The CDR3 loop reads CASSLGLRGGEQFF. CDR3 coding DNA: TGTGCCAGCAGCTTAGGGCTCCGCGGCGGGGAGCAGTTCTTC.

The rearrangement joins TRBV28 to TRBJ1-3; D remains ambiguous. The CDR3 consists of 15 residues. Looked up from germline, CDR1 is MDHEN and CDR2 is SYDVKM. Trimming stripped 4 bases from V and 8 bases from J, with 18 bases between. The CDR3 DNA reads as TGTGCCAGCAGTTACCAAGACGGATTAGGACACACCATATATTTT. Its translation is CASSYQDGLGHTIYF.

The V call is TRBV5-1, the J call TRBJ2-3; D not certain. V shed 3 bases and J shed 0 bases, with 2 bases lying between them. This CDR3 comprises 12 residues. Germline CDR1 reads SGHRS; CDR2 reads YFSETQ. As DNA, the CDR3 is TGCGCCAGCAGCTCGAGCACAGATACGCAGTATTTT. Amino acid sequence: CASSSSTDTQYF.

The J gene is TRBJ2-3, the V gene TRBV5-1; possible D gene TRBD2, 6 bases. Trimming stripped 1 base from V and 2 bases from J, with 8 bases between. The CDR3 consists of 14 residues. Germline V CDR1 and CDR2: SGHRS, YFSETQ. This CDR3 is CASSLPGVTDTQYF. Here the CDR3 DNA reads TGCGCCAGCAGCTTGCCGGGAGTCACAGATACGCAGTATTTT.

The genes are TRBV15 and TRBJ1-2; the D gene is possibly TRBD1 (5 bases). Germline V gene lookup returns CDR1 LNHNV and CDR2 YYDKDF (reference sequence). The CDR3 extends over 14 amino acids. Trimming left V 0 bases short and J 3 bases short, with 8 bases between. The DNA for the CDR3 is TGTGCCACCAGCAGAGAGCAGGGCGACTATGGCTACACCTTC. This codes for CATSREQGDYGYTF.

This clone was detected only once. The J gene is TRBJ2-4, the V gene TRBV11-2, with 7 bases matching TRBD1. V shed 8 bases, J shed 8 bases, and the junction held 12 bases outside the gene matches. CDR1 SGHAT and CDR2 FQNNGV come from the germline V gene. The CDR3 covers 14 residues. CDR3 DNA sequence: TGTGCCAGCCACTCTCAGGGGGATAGATACATTCAGTACTTC. Its translation: CASHSQGDRYIQYF.

The sample holds one count of this clone. The chain links TRBV2 to TRBJ2-1; 8 bases fit TRBD2. Germline CDR1 SNHLY, CDR2 FYNNEI. Trimming removed 4 bases from V and 9 bases from J; junction bases left unmatched: 11. The CDR3 loop spans 15 amino acids. The CDR3: CASSGQLGLGSEQFF. The CDR3 nucleotides read TGTGCCAGCAGTGGCCAGCTGGGACTAGGTAGTGAGCAGTTCTTC. The variable domain in full, completed from reference TRBV2 and TRBJ2-1, reads EPEVTQTPSHQVTQMGQEVILRCVPISNHLYFYWYRQILGQKVEFLVSFYNNEISEKSEIFDDQFSVERPDGSNFTLKIRSTKLEDSAMYFCASSGQLGLGSEQFFGPGTRLTVL.

The chain has TRBV25-1 and TRBJ1-1; D ambiguous. Germline-derived CDR1 and CDR2 are MGHDK and SYGVNS. This CDR3 comprises 14 residues. With 0 bases removed from V and 8 bases from J, the gap between germline ends came to 13 bases. CDR3: CASSEYGDNQEAFF. CDR3 coding DNA: TGTGCCAGCAGTGAATATGGAGACAATCAAGAAGCTTTCTTT.

The gene calls are TRBV4-2 and TRBJ1-5; no clear D. The V and J ends lost 2 bases and 0 bases respectively, with 14 bases between them. The length of the CDR3 is 17 residues. Germline loops: CDR1 LGHNA, CDR2 YNFKEQ. Written as DNA, the CDR3 is TGTGCCAGCAGCCAAAATCTGGCGGGATATAGCAATCAGCCCCAGCATTTT. It yields the protein CASSQNLAGYSNQPQHF.

The rearrangement links TRBV28 to TRBJ1-4; 9 nucleotides agree with TRBD1. The germline V gene has CDR1 MDHEN and CDR2 SYDVKM. The CDR3 has 17 amino acids. V trimming: 4 bases; J trimming: 10 bases; junction bases outside the gene matches: 16. CDR3 sequence: CASSSHSTGTGQGKLFF. CDR3 bases: TGTGCCAGCAGTTCACATTCTACCGGGACAGGGCAAGGAAAACTGTTTTTT.

V and J are TRBV10-3 and TRBJ1-1, with 10 bases identical to TRBD1. Germline lookup yields CDR1 ENHRY and CDR2 SYGVKD. V lost 10 bases, J lost 4 bases, and 3 bases stayed unmatched. The CDR3 totals 12 residues. The CDR3 loop is CATRTGGTEAFF. CDR3 bases: TGTGCCACACGGACAGGGGGCACTGAAGCTTTCTTT.

Only one count was recorded for this clone. The chain carries TRBV19 and TRBJ1-6; tentatively, D is TRBD1 (6 bases). CDR3 length: 16 residues. The ends were cut back, 9 bases at V and 10 bases at J, with 25 bases in the middle. Germline V lookup: CDR1 LNHDA, CDR2 SQIVND (reference sequence). CDR3 DNA: TGTGCCAGCAAGGAAGACGGGGGGACAAGGGAGTCACCCCTCCACTTT. It translates to CASKEDGGTRESPLHF. Filled out from reference TRBV19 and TRBJ1-6, the complete variable domain reads DGGITQSPKYLFRKEGQNVTLSCEQNLNHDAMYWYRQDPGQGLRLIYYSQIVNDFQKGDIAEGYSVSREKKESFPLTVTSAQKNPTAFYLCASKEDGGTRESPLHFGNGTRLTVT.

The chain is built from TRBV27 and TRBJ1-6; 8 bases are a match to TRBD1. Looked up from germline, CDR1 is MNHEY and CDR2 is SMNVEV (reference sequence). J was trimmed by 10 bases and V by 6 bases; bases with no gene match: 11. The CDR3 is 15 residues long. The CDR3 here is CASRIGDRRNSPLHF. The CDR3 nucleotides read TGTGCCAGCAGGATCGGGGACAGGCGGAACTCACCCCTCCACTTT.

The J gene is TRBJ1-4, the V gene TRBV28, with D maybe TRBD1 (5 bases). Germline V lookup: CDR1 MDHEN, CDR2 SYDVKM. The CDR3 totals 13 residues. CDR3 sequence reads: CSAGGNSREKLFF. CDR3 DNA: TGTTCGGCGGGGGGGAACAGCCGTGAAAAACTGTTTTTT.

Here the CDR3 reads CASSPTANSPLHF. DNA for the CDR3: TGTGCCAGCAGTCCCACAGCAAATTCACCCCTCCACTTT. The chain has TRBV6-1 and TRBJ1-6, with unresolved D. Trimming left V 5 bases short and J 7 bases short, with 9 bases between. This CDR3 contains 13 residues. CDR1 is MNHNS, CDR2 SASEGT, per germline.

The chain joins TRBV4-1 to TRBJ1-1, with D possibly being TRBD1 (5 bases). V was pared by 3 bases and J by 0 bases, with 17 bases between. From germline, CDR1 is MGHRA and CDR2 YSYEKL. CDR3 length: 17 amino acids. The CDR3 is CASSQGTALPLNTEAFF. The CDR3 DNA follows: TGCGCCAGCAGCCAGGGGACGGCCCTCCCCCTGAACACTGAAGCTTTCTTT.

Details on this clone: A junction end diverges from the germline sequence, so it may reflect a read error. The J gene is TRBJ2-7, the V gene TRBV7-9, with a tentative D call TRBD2 (6 bases). Germline V gives CDR1 SEHNR, CDR2 FQNEAQ (reference sequence). There are 14 residues in the CDR3. The CDR3 sequence: CASSLQGWGGGPHF. The DNA of the CDR3 is TGTGCCAGCAGCCTCCAGGGTTGGGGAGGAGGCCCTCACTTC.

The rearrangement uses TRBV28 and TRBJ1-3, with D maybe TRBD1 (5 bases). CDR3 length: 12 residues. V lost 8 bases and J lost 8, with 13 bases in between. Germline CDR1 MDHEN, CDR2 SYDVKM. The CDR3: CASSAGGDTIYF. In nucleotides, the CDR3 is TGTGCCAGCTCCGCGGGGGGAGACACCATATATTTT.